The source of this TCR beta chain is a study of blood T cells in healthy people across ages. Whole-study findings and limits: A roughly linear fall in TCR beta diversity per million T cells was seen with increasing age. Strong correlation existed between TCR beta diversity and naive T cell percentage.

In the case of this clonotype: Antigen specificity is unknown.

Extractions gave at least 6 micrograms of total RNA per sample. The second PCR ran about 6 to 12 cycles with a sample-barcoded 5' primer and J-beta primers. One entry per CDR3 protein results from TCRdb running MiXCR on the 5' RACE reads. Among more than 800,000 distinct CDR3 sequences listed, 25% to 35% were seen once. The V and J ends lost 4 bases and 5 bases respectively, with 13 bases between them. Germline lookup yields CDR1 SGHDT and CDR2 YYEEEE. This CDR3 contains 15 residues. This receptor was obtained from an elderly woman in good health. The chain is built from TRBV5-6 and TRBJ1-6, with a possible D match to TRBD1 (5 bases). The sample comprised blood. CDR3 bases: TGTGCCAGCAGCCTGACGCAGGGCGATAATTCACCCCTCCACTTT. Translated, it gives CASSLTQGDNSPLHF. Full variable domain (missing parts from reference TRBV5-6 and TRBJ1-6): DAGVTQSPTHLIKTRGQQVTLRCSPKSGHDTVSWYQQALGQGPQFIFQYYEEEERQRGNFPDRFSGHQFPNYSSELNVNALLLGDSALYLCASSLTQGDNSPLHFGNGTRLTVT.